A selection of T cell receptor beta chains follows, all from one sample in a study of cytomegalovirus exposure and HLA in healthy donors. Assay: immunoSEQ multiplex PCR; the TCRdb copy retains only in-frame clones and omits some. The sample has 70,000 to 90,000 clones; roughly 63% are singletons. The material sequenced was PBMCs. These receptors originate from a woman between 40 and 50 years old in good health and CMV-seropositive. The CDR3 runs from the conserved cysteine through the conserved F or W. The D gene is left open where the match is weak. Clone size, where shown, is once, few, many, or a class for clones that have expanded.

V	J	D	size	CDR3	DNA
TRBV28	TRBJ2-7	.	.	CASSLLTLGYEQYF	TGTGCCAGCAGTTTACTCACCCTCGGCTACGAGCAGTACTTC
TRBV2	TRBJ2-2	.	.	CASTRDISTGELFF	TGTGCCAGCACAAGGGACATTTCCACCGGGGAGCTGTTTTTT
TRBV7-9	TRBJ1-1	.	.	CASSLARGGLNTEAFF	TGTGCCAGCAGCTTAGCGCGGGGGGGCCTGAACACTGAAGCTTTCTTT
TRBV19	TRBJ1-5	.	.	CASSPGQTHQPQHF	TGTGCCAGTAGTCCCGGACAGACCCATCAGCCCCAGCATTTT
TRBV15	TRBJ1-5	TRBD1	once	CATSRETGGGNQPQHF	TGTGCCACCAGCAGAGAAACAGGGGGAGGCAATCAGCCCCAGCATTTT
TRBV21-1	TRBJ2-3	.	.	CASTTDTQYF	TGTGCCAGCACGACAGATACGCAGTATTTT
TRBV4-3	TRBJ2-2	.	few	CASSQELSGNTGELFF	TGCGCCAGCAGCCAAGAGTTGAGCGGAAACACCGGGGAGCTGTTTTTT
TRBV29-1	TRBJ2-7	TRBD2	.	CSVGGSGYEQYF	TGCAGCGTTGGCGGGAGTGGCTACGAGCAGTACTTC
TRBV13	TRBJ2-2	.	.	CASSDLDYSGGTGELFF	TGTGCCAGCAGCGACCTGGACTACTCGGGTGGTACCGGGGAGCTGTTTTTT
TRBV6-1	TRBJ2-1	TRBD2	.	CASRLLAEFYNEQFF	TGTGCCAGCAGGTTGCTAGCGGAGTTCTACAATGAGCAGTTCTTC
TRBV5-4	TRBJ2-5	TRBD2	.	CASSLAGGPRETQYF	TGTGCCAGCAGCCTAGCGGGAGGGCCTAGAGAGACCCAGTACTTC
TRBV5-6	TRBJ2-7	.	.	CASSPGASGSYEQYF	TGTGCCAGCAGCCCGGGGGCTAGCGGATCCTACGAGCAGTACTTC
TRBV4-1	TRBJ2-6	.	few	CASSQGGRGRSGANVLTF	TGCGCCAGCAGCCAAGGTGGCAGGGGACGCTCTGGGGCCAACGTCCTGACTTTC
TRBV9	TRBJ2-2	TRBD2	.	CASSELAGGNTGELFF	TGTGCCAGCAGCGAACTAGCGGGAGGCAACACCGGGGAGCTGTTTTTT
TRBV10-3	TRBJ2-5	TRBD2	.	CAISELGWEGPNLLETQYF	TGTGCCATCAGTGAGCTGGGGTGGGAGGGACCGAACCTTTTAGAGACCCAGTACTTC
TRBV11-2	TRBJ2-6	.	.	CASSSGQPGANVLTF	TGTGCCAGCAGCTCCGGACAGCCTGGGGCCAACGTCCTGACTTTC
TRBV6-6	TRBJ2-1	TRBD2	.	CASSYLGASGSGEQFF	TGTGCCAGCAGTTACTTGGGGGCTAGCGGGAGCGGTGAGCAGTTCTTC
TRBV28	TRBJ2-5	TRBD1	few	CASSDRGREETQYF	TGTGCCAGCAGTGACAGGGGAAGGGAAGAGACCCAGTACTTC
TRBV7-6	TRBJ1-1	.	few	CASSLEQNTEAFF	TGTGCCAGCAGCTTAGAACAGAACACTGAAGCTTTCTTT
TRBV7-2	TRBJ2-3	.	once	CASSFHTGPDTQYF	TGTGCCAGCAGCTTCCATACAGGGCCAGATACGCAGTATTTT
TRBV7-2	TRBJ2-7	.	few	CASRPGTNYEQYF	TGTGCCAGCAGACCCGGGACAAACTACGAGCAGTACTTC
TRBV6-1	TRBJ1-1	TRBD1	.	CASRYPGQGSEAFF	TGTGCCAGCAGGTACCCGGGACAGGGCTCTGAAGCTTTCTTT
TRBV27	TRBJ2-2	TRBD2	.	CASSFPSGISGELFF	TGTGCCAGCAGTTTTCCTAGCGGGATATCCGGGGAGCTGTTTTTT
TRBV7-2	TRBJ1-5	TRBD1	.	CASSRAGTGDQPQHF	TGTGCCAGCAGCCGAGCAGGGACAGGGGATCAGCCCCAGCATTTT
TRBV6-1	TRBJ1-2	.	.	CASSGQIEGYTF	TGTGCCAGCAGTGGACAGATTGAAGGCTACACCTTC
TRBV28	TRBJ1-5	.	.	CASSPPGRAYNQPQHF	TGTGCCAGCAGCCCCCCGGGAAGGGCCTACAATCAGCCCCAGCATTTT
TRBV9	TRBJ1-1	.	few	CASKGEMNTEAFF	TGTGCCAGCAAGGGAGAAATGAACACTGAAGCTTTCTTT
TRBV7-9	TRBJ1-1	.	.	CSSSLGLVEAFF	TGTTCCAGCAGCTTAGGGCTGGTGGAAGCTTTCTTT
TRBV28	TRBJ2-3	TRBD2	.	CATSGGAEDTQYF	TGTGCCACCTCCGGGGGGGCGGAAGATACGCAGTATTTT
TRBV20-1	TRBJ1-1	TRBD1	.	CSARGTVVAFF	TGCAGTGCTAGGGGGACAGTGGTCGCTTTCTTT
TRBV2	TRBJ2-3	TRBD2	few	CASNPGLDLNTQYF	TGTGCCAGCAATCCAGGACTAGACCTGAATACGCAGTATTTT
TRBV28	TRBJ1-2	.	.	CASSLFGGEYGYTF	TGTGCCAGCAGTTTATTTGGGGGGGAGTATGGCTACACCTTC
TRBV11-2	TRBJ1-4	.	.	CASSPILQGPNEKLFF	TGTGCCAGCAGCCCCATTCTGCAGGGCCCTAATGAAAAACTGTTTTTT
TRBV28	TRBJ1-1	.	once	CASTSNTEAFF	TGTGCCAGCACTTCCAACACTGAAGCTTTCTTT
TRBV7-9	TRBJ2-5	.	.	CASSGRGRETQYF	TGTGCCAGCAGCGGCAGGGGTCGGGAGACCCAGTACTTC
TRBV7-9	TRBJ1-2	.	.	CASSPRGGAGRGYTF	TGTGCCAGCAGCCCCCGGGGGGGGGCAGGGAGAGGCTACACCTTC
TRBV9	TRBJ2-1	TRBD2	.	CASSVGGRMAYNEQFF	TGTGCCAGCAGCGTAGGCGGGAGAATGGCCTACAATGAGCAGTTCTTC
TRBV18	TRBJ2-3	TRBD2	.	CASSVGASGSTDTQYF	TGTGCCAGCTCAGTCGGTGCTAGCGGGAGTACAGATACGCAGTATTTT
TRBV5-4	TRBJ2-5	.	few	CASSFRGEGRTQYF	TGTGCCAGCAGCTTCCGCGGCGAAGGTAGGACCCAGTACTTC
TRBV11-2	TRBJ1-2	.	few	CASSTGGINGYTF	TGTGCCAGCAGCACCGGAGGGATCAATGGCTACACCTTC